A single sample gave rise to the 10 T cell receptor beta chains below, sequenced in a study of T cell responses to AZD1222 COVID-19 vaccine. Sequencing used immunoSEQ multiplex PCR; TCRdb keeps in-frame clones, though not all of them. Counted here are roughly 150,000 clones, approximately 90% occurring once; the ten biggest clones make up roughly 1.2%. The specimen comprised peripheral blood, sampled 28 days after the second AZD1222 dose. The receptors were sampled from an adult who received the AZD1222 COVID-19 vaccine.

This chain joins TRBV14 and TRBJ2-1, with 12 bases identical to TRBD2. Per the germline V gene, CDR1 is SGHDN and CDR2 is FVKESK. CDR3 length: 15 residues. Trimming removed 4 bases from V and 8 bases from J; junction bases left unmatched: 6. The CDR3 loop is CASSPLAGGPDEQFF. Written as DNA, the CDR3 is TGTGCCAGCAGCCCACTAGCGGGGGGCCCAGATGAGCAGTTCTTC.

The rearrangement joins TRBV5-1 to TRBJ2-5, with 10 bases aligning to TRBD2. The CDR3 spans 18 residues. V shed 4 bases, J shed 5 bases, and the junction held 17 bases outside the gene matches. Germline lookup yields CDR1 SGHRS and CDR2 YFSETQ. The CDR3 here is CASSRGSSGSWGTETQYF. DNA for the CDR3: TGCGCCAGCAGCCGTGGGTCTAGCGGGAGCTGGGGCACGGAGACCCAGTACTTC.

The chain employs TRBV19 and TRBJ1-2, with 11 bases fitting TRBD1. With V trimmed by 7 bases and J by 6 bases, 7 bases remained unmatched. CDR3 length equals 14 residues. From germline, CDR1 is LNHDA and CDR2 SQIVND (reference sequence). The CDR3 reads CASTRTGGGNGYTF. The CDR3, as DNA: TGTGCCAGTACCCGGACAGGGGGCGGGAATGGCTACACCTTC.

This clone occurred once. The V and J genes are TRBV6-5 and TRBJ1-1; D is possibly TRBD1 (6 bases). Germline lookup yields CDR1 MNHEY and CDR2 SVGAGI. The CDR3 runs to 12 residues. The germline V and J ends were trimmed by 5 bases and 6 bases, with 10 bases remaining between them. The CDR3 spells CASSIRTAEAFF. CDR3 coding DNA: TGTGCCAGCAGTATAAGGACAGCTGAAGCTTTCTTT.

This rearrangement joins TRBV7-3 to TRBJ2-5, with no clear D. This CDR3 comprises 15 residues. The V and J ends lost 5 bases and 2 bases respectively, with 15 bases between them. In germline, CDR1 is SGHTA, CDR2 FQGTGA. This CDR3 is CASSPQPGSQETQYF. The DNA for the CDR3 is TGTGCCAGCAGCCCACAGCCAGGCTCACAAGAGACCCAGTACTTC.

This clone was seen a handful of times. This chain uses TRBV20-1 with TRBJ1-1, with D possibly being TRBD1 (6 bases). V dropped 3 bases and J dropped 10 bases, with 24 bases sitting between them. Germline CDR1 and CDR2: DFQATT and SNEGSKA (reference sequence). This CDR3 has 15 residues. This CDR3 is CSASSLGTGQVVAFF. The CDR3 DNA reads as TGCAGTGCTAGTTCACTAGGCACAGGGCAAGTGGTAGCTTTCTTT.

The gene calls are TRBV18 and TRBJ2-1; no clear D gene. The CDR3 loop spans 13 amino acids. Germline V gene lookup returns CDR1 KGHSH and CDR2 LQKENI. V was shortened by 1 base and J by 8 bases, with 9 bases between the two germline ends. The CDR3 nucleotides are TGTGCCAGCTCACCACGTATCCCGGATGAGCAGTTCTTC. Its protein product is CASSPRIPDEQFF.

This sequence joins TRBV7-6 and TRBJ2-1, with D perhaps TRBD2 (5 bases). Trimming cost V 2 bases and J 7 bases, with 15 bases left between them. The CDR3 length is 15 residues. Per germline, CDR1 SGHVS and CDR2 FNYEAQ. The CDR3 DNA reads TGTGCCAGCAGCTTATTGTCGGGAACGTGGAATGAGCAGTTCTTC. Amino acids: CASSLLSGTWNEQFF. Filled out from reference TRBV7-6 and TRBJ2-1, the complete variable domain reads GAGVSQSPRYKVTKRGQDVALRCDPISGHVSLYWYRQALGQGPEFLTYFNYEAQQDKSGLPNDRFSAERPEGSISTLTIQRTEQRDSAMYRCASSLLSGTWNEQFFGPGTRLTVL.

The chain recombines TRBV7-2 with TRBJ2-7, with a weak D call TRBD2 (6 bases). The CDR3 has 14 residues. Germline V gene sequence: CDR1 SGHTA, CDR2 FQGNSA. V gave up 5 bases and J gave up 1 base, with 12 bases separating them. DNA of the CDR3: TGTGCCAGCAGCCCAGGGACTTTTTCCTACGAGCAGTACTTC. It encodes CASSPGTFSYEQYF.

This chain connects TRBV10-3 to TRBJ2-2; the match to TRBD2 covers 9 bases. Germline assignment: CDR1 ENHRY and CDR2 SYGVKD. Germline trimming cut 0 bases from V and 6 bases from J; bases unmatched to any gene: 5. CDR3 length: 16 residues. The CDR3 sequence is CAISESSSGGPGELFF. As DNA, the CDR3 is TGTGCCATCAGTGAGTCGAGTAGCGGGGGTCCCGGGGAGCTGTTTTTT.